Shown below are 24 T cell receptor beta chains from a single sample sequenced in a study of blood T cells in healthy people across ages. A sample-barcoded 5' primer and a J-beta primer mix were used in a second PCR of roughly 6 to 11 cycles. TCRdb reanalysed the 5' RACE reads using MiXCR and keeps one entry per CDR3 protein. The sample lists fewer than 2,000,000 distinct CDR3 sequences, almost 35% seen once, with about 11% in the top ten. Source material: blood. The receptors come from a woman aged 30 to 39 in good health.

The chain uses TRBV4-1 and TRBJ2-3, with D hard to call. Germline lookup yields CDR1 MGHRA and CDR2 YSYEKL. Trimming shortened V by 2 bases and J by 3 bases, and 9 bases separated the two germline ends. The CDR3 covers 14 residues. The CDR3 here is CASSQTGMTDTQYF. The CDR3 nucleotides are TGCGCCAGCAGCCAAACGGGTATGACAGATACGCAGTATTTT.

The V gene is TRBV4-1, the J gene TRBJ2-5, with TRBD2 matching over 12 bases. Germline trimming cut 2 bases from V and 4 bases from J; bases unmatched to any gene: 8. CDR1 is MGHRA and CDR2 is YSYEKL in the germline V gene. The CDR3 sequence is 17 residues long. The CDR3 spells CASSQWASGGVGETQYF. The CDR3 DNA follows: TGCGCCAGCAGCCAATGGGCTAGCGGGGGGGTGGGAGAGACCCAGTACTTC.

This sequence joins TRBV20-1 and TRBJ2-3, with 7 bases lining up with TRBD1. Losses at the gene ends were 7 bases for V and 2 bases for J; bases not matched to a gene: 6. The CDR3 is 13 amino acids. CDR1 is DFQATT and CDR2 is SNEGSKA in the germline V gene (reference sequence). CDR3 sequence (DNA): TGCAGTGTTCGACAGGGAACCACAGATACGCAGTATTTT. It codes for CSVRQGTTDTQYF.

This clonotype was seen many times. The chain uses TRBV29-1 and TRBJ2-7; D possibly uses TRBD1 or TRBD2 (5 bases each). V was shortened by 1 base and J by 5 bases, with 6 bases between the two germline ends. Germline-derived CDR1 and CDR2 are SQVTM and ANQGSEA. This CDR3 is built from 11 residues. The CDR3 reads CSVEGGNEQYF. CDR3 sequence (DNA): TGCAGCGTTGAAGGGGGGAACGAGCAGTACTTC.

This rearrangement joins TRBV12-3 or TRBV12-4 to TRBJ2-4, with D maybe TRBD1 (5 bases). The CDR3 consists of 18 residues. Trimming took off 6 bases at V and 0 bases at J, with 21 bases between the two ends. This CDR3 is CASSRLGVLDLAKNIQYF. The CDR3 DNA follows: TGTGCCAGCAGCCGCCTAGGGGTCCTGGATTTAGCCAAAAACATTCAGTACTTC.

This clonotype was seen more than once but under ten times. This chain connects TRBV7-9 to TRBJ2-7; TRBD2 might be the D (5 bases). V was clipped by 0 bases and J by 4 bases, with 10 bases between them. This CDR3 is built from 14 residues. Per germline, CDR1 SEHNR and CDR2 FQNEAQ (reference sequence). In DNA, the CDR3 is TGTGCCAGCAGCTTAGCGGGAGTAGTATACGAGCAGTACTTC. It codes for CASSLAGVVYEQYF.

This chain connects TRBV20-1 to TRBJ2-5; tentatively, D is TRBD1 (5 bases). Germline V gene data show CDR1 as DFQATT and CDR2 as SNEGSKA (reference sequence). The CDR3 extends over 13 amino acids. Deletions cut 2 bases from V and 4 bases from J, with 11 bases between. The CDR3 region is CSARLRQSETQYF. The CDR3 DNA follows: TGCAGTGCTAGACTTAGACAGTCAGAGACCCAGTACTTC.

As to this clonotype: With a much larger clone just one base away, this may be a read error. The rearrangement links TRBV4-1 to TRBJ2-7; the D gene is possibly TRBD2 (5 bases). The CDR3 runs 15 residues. With 1 base removed from V and 4 bases from J, the gap between germline ends came to 14 bases. CDR1 is MGHRA, CDR2 YSYEKL, per germline. CDR3 DNA sequence: TGCGCCAGCAGCCAAGCTGTGACATCGGGGTACGAGCAGTACTTC. The encoded protein is CASSQAVTSGYEQYF.

The V gene is TRBV3-1, the J gene TRBJ1-1, with unresolved D. The germline V gene encodes CDR1 LGHDT and CDR2 YNNKEL (reference sequence). The CDR3 length is 15 residues. V gave up 4 bases and J gave up 1 base, with 13 bases separating them. CDR3 loop: CASSRSATWNTEAFF. The CDR3 DNA sequence: TGTGCCAGCAGCCGGTCCGCGACATGGAACACTGAAGCTTTCTTT.

The genes are TRBV20-1 and TRBJ1-1, with D perhaps TRBD1 (6 bases). The CDR3 consists of 16 residues. Trimming cost V 0 bases and J 0 bases, with 14 bases left between them. The V gene's germline CDR1 is DFQATT and CDR2 SNEGSKA (reference sequence). DNA for the CDR3: TGCAGTGCTAGAGAGGGGGCGTACCAGATGAACACTGAAGCTTTCTTT. Its protein product is CSAREGAYQMNTEAFF.

This clonotype was observed a single time. A much more abundant neighbour one base away suggests this may be a read error. CDR3 nucleotide sequence: TGTGCCAGCAGCTTAAGACAGGGGATACAAGAGACCCAGTACTTC. Its translation: CASSLRQGIQETQYF. The V call is TRBV7-2, the J call TRBJ2-5; 8 positions match TRBD1. J lost 2 bases, V lost 2 bases, and 4 bases had no gene match. Germline CDR1 is SGHTA and CDR2 is FQGNSA. CDR3 length equals 15 residues.

V gene TRBV5-1 combines with J gene TRBJ2-1; 11 nucleotides line up with TRBD2. This CDR3 is built from 16 residues. The V gene's germline CDR1 is SGHRS and CDR2 YFSETQ. The CDR3 coding sequence is TGCGTCGGACGGACGGAACAGATAGCGGGGGGGAATGAGCAGTTCTTC. It encodes CVGRTEQIAGGNEQFF.

This clonotype appeared once. This rearrangement joins TRBV5-1 to TRBJ2-3, with TRBD2 matching over 13 bases. This CDR3 is 19 amino acids long. With V trimmed by 0 bases and J by 0 bases, 7 bases remained unmatched. CDR1 and CDR2 from the germline V gene are SGHRS and YFSETQ. The CDR3 protein is CASSLGGTSGTGSTDTQYF. The CDR3 nucleotides are TGCGCCAGCAGCTTGGGAGGGACTAGCGGGACCGGTAGCACAGATACGCAGTATTTT.

Concerning this clonotype: A read error may explain this, as a much larger clone is one base away. The CDR3 spells CASSSGVAGLDEQFF. CDR3 sequence (DNA): TGCGCCAGCAGCTCCGGGGTAGCGGGGTTGGATGAGCAGTTCTTC. The rearrangement uses TRBV5-1 and TRBJ2-1; 8 nucleotides align to TRBD2. The J segment lost 8 bases and the V segment lost 3 bases, leaving 10 bases of the junction unmatched. The CDR3 length is 15 residues. Germline V gene data show CDR1 as SGHRS and CDR2 as YFSETQ.

This clonotype was observed a few times. The chain couples TRBV7-9 to TRBJ2-3; 14 bases fit TRBD2. Trimming cost V 5 bases and J 4 bases; bases outside gene matches: 14. Germline assignment: CDR1 SEHNR and CDR2 FQNEAQ (reference sequence). The CDR3 contains 19 residues. CDR3 loop: CASSPRLAGGPKGADTQYF. CDR3 sequence (DNA): TGTGCCAGCAGCCCAAGACTAGCGGGAGGGCCTAAGGGCGCAGATACGCAGTATTTT. Together with reference TRBV7-9 and TRBJ2-3, the CDR3 gives the full variable domain: DTGVSQNPRHKITKRGQNVTFRCDPISEHNRLYWYRQTLGQGPEFLTYFQNEAQLEKSRLLSDRFSAERPKGSFSTLEIQRTEQGDSAMYLCASSPRLAGGPKGADTQYFGPGTRLTVL.

The sample holds a few counts of this clonotype. This chain links TRBV7-9 with TRBJ1-2; maybe TRBD1 (5 bases). The germline V and J ends were trimmed by 4 bases and 2 bases, with 14 bases remaining between them. Germline V gene lookup returns CDR1 SEHNR and CDR2 FQNEAQ (reference sequence). This CDR3 spans 15 amino acids. CDR3 in DNA: TGTGCCAGCAGCTCGGGACCGACGGTGAACTATGGCTACACCTTC. Its protein product is CASSSGPTVNYGYTF.

This clonotype has just one count. The chain has TRBV18 and TRBJ2-7; a possible D gene is TRBD2 (6 bases). This CDR3 is 14 amino acids long. V lost 5 bases, J lost 5 bases, and 16 bases lay in between. The germline CDR1 and CDR2 sequences are KGHSH and LQKENI. CDR3 sequence reads: CASSTRDLEHEQYF. The CDR3 nucleotides read TGTGCCAGCTCAACCCGGGACTTGGAACACGAGCAGTACTTC.

This clonotype was counted many times. V is TRBV4-1 and J is TRBJ2-7; D call uncertain. The V end was cut by 3 bases, the J end by 6 bases, with 12 bases between. Germline assignment: CDR1 MGHRA and CDR2 YSYEKL. This CDR3 has 13 residues. Here the CDR3 reads CASSHQEFGEQYF. CDR3 in DNA: TGCGCCAGCAGCCATCAGGAGTTTGGCGAGCAGTACTTC.

This clonotype was observed a handful of times. The chain employs TRBV4-2 and TRBJ1-1; tentatively, D is TRBD1 (6 bases). The length of the CDR3 is 16 residues. V was clipped by 5 bases and J by 6 bases, with 22 bases between them. Germline CDR1 LGHNA, CDR2 YNFKEQ. CDR3 bases: TGTGCCAGCAGCTACAACCCGGGGGCCGATCGGGCTGAAGCTTTCTTT. Amino acids: CASSYNPGADRAEAFF.

The CDR3 DNA reads TGTGCCAGCAGTCCAACTCGGGGCCTCACAGATACGCAGTATTTT. It is translated as CASSPTRGLTDTQYF. The gene calls are TRBV27 and TRBJ2-3; D is possibly TRBD1 or TRBD2 (5 bases each). The germline V and J ends were trimmed by 5 bases and 2 bases, with 14 bases remaining between them. CDR1 is MNHEY and CDR2 is SMNVEV in the germline V gene (reference sequence). The CDR3 sequence is 15 residues long.

The sample holds a few counts of this clonotype. The chain links TRBV5-1 to TRBJ2-1, with no clear D. The germline CDR1 and CDR2 sequences are SGHRS and YFSETQ. V gave up 1 base and J gave up 4 bases, with 15 bases separating them. There are 16 residues in the CDR3. CDR3 amino acids: CASSLFGGRSYNEQFF. The CDR3 DNA reads TGCGCCAGCAGCTTGTTTGGCGGAAGGTCATACAATGAGCAGTTCTTC.

This clonotype was found a few times. The chain joins TRBV27 to TRBJ2-1; D is undetermined. Germline V lookup: CDR1 MNHEY, CDR2 SMNVEV (reference sequence). CDR3 length: 13 amino acids. Trimming took off 6 bases at V and 6 bases at J, with 12 bases between the two ends. This CDR3 reads CASRVGRVNEQFF. The CDR3, as DNA: TGTGCCAGCAGGGTGGGAAGGGTCAATGAGCAGTTCTTC.

This clonotype appeared a few times. As DNA, the CDR3 is TGTGCCTGGAGCGAGCATTCGAACACAGATACGCAGTATTTT. It codes for CAWSEHSNTDTQYF. The gene calls are TRBV30 and TRBJ2-3, with D unclear. CDR3 size: 14 residues. V gave up 3 bases and J gave up 2 bases, with 12 bases separating them. CDR1 is GTSNPN, CDR2 SVGIG, per germline (reference sequence).

This clonotype has more than one count but fewer than ten. The V and J genes are TRBV20-1 and TRBJ1-2, with D maybe TRBD1 (6 bases). V lost 0 bases to trimming and J lost 4 bases, with 9 bases between them. Germline values: CDR1 DFQATT, CDR2 SNEGSKA (reference sequence). This CDR3 has 13 amino acids. The CDR3, as DNA: TGCAGTGCTAGAGAACAGGGAGGCTATGGCTACACCTTC. Its protein product is CSAREQGGYGYTF.